A selection of T cell receptor beta chains follows, all from one sample in a study of T cell responses to AZD1222 COVID-19 vaccine. Data came from immunoSEQ multiplex PCR; TCRdb stores just in-frame clones and leaves some out. The repertoire includes about 76,000 clones, 60% to 85% of them detected once, and approximately 27% sits in the top ten. The sequencing here drew on peripheral blood, taken 28 days after the second dose of the MenACWY control vaccine. The receptors were gathered from an adult who received the MenACWY meningococcal vaccine as a control. Both conserved end residues are part of each CDR3. Each record gives: J gene, D gene, V gene, clone size, CDR3 DNA, CDR3 protein. The D gene is left open where the match is weak. Only part of the rows carry a size: once, few, many, or a class if the clone is expanded.

J: TRBJ1-2; D: -; V: TRBV9; size: -; DNA: TGTGCCAGCAGCGACGGTTCCAGCTATGGCTACACCTTC; CDR3: CASSDGSSYGYTF
J: TRBJ1-1; D: TRBD1; V: TRBV19; size: -; DNA: TGTGCCAGTAGTACACGACAGGGTGGGAACACTGAAGCTTTCTTT; CDR3: CASSTRQGGNTEAFF
J: TRBJ1-5; D: -; V: TRBV9; size: -; DNA: TGTGCCAGCAGCGCGGGACCGGGGGGGAATCAGCCCCAGCATTTT; CDR3: CASSAGPGGNQPQHF
J: TRBJ2-2; D: -; V: TRBV7-9; size: many; DNA: TGTGCCAGCAGCTTAGTTTTACAGATTAACACCGGGGAGCTGTTTTTT; CDR3: CASSLVLQINTGELFF
J: TRBJ1-1; D: -; V: TRBV29-1; size: -; DNA: TGCAGCGTTGGGGTGGGGAACACTGAAGCTTTCTTT; CDR3: CSVGVGNTEAFF
J: TRBJ2-5; D: -; V: TRBV27; size: -; DNA: TGTGCCAGCAGTCCAACGCCCGGGGGCGTCTTCAATCAAGAGACCCAGTACTTC; CDR3: CASSPTPGGVFNQETQYF
J: TRBJ1-2; D: TRBD1; V: TRBV2; size: once; DNA: TGTGCCAGCAGTGCGGGACAGGGGTTTGGCTACACCTTC; CDR3: CASSAGQGFGYTF
J: TRBJ2-5; D: -; V: TRBV28; size: -; DNA: TGTGCCAGCAGTTTCGCCAGTATGTTTAGCCAAGAGACCCAGTACTTC; CDR3: CASSFASMFSQETQYF
J: TRBJ2-7; D: -; V: TRBV6-1; size: -; DNA: TGTGCCAGCAGTGACTACGAGCAGTACTTC; CDR3: CASSDYEQYF
J: TRBJ1-1; D: -; V: TRBV30; size: -; DNA: TGTGCCTGGAGTGTATCAGGGATGGAAGCTTTCTTT; CDR3: CAWSVSGMEAFF
J: TRBJ1-1; D: -; V: TRBV6-5; size: -; DNA: TGTGCCAGCACCGAAGAGGGGGGCACTGAAGCTTTCTTT; CDR3: CASTEEGGTEAFF
J: TRBJ2-1; D: TRBD1; V: TRBV12-5; size: -; DNA: TGTGCTAGTGGTCCGGACAGGCTTTCCTACAATGAGCAGTTCTTC; CDR3: CASGPDRLSYNEQFF
J: TRBJ2-3; D: -; V: TRBV28; size: few; DNA: TGTGCCAGCAGCCCCGCGTTAGGCACAGATACGCAGTATTTT; CDR3: CASSPALGTDTQYF
J: TRBJ2-3; D: -; V: TRBV6-4; size: -; DNA: TGTGCCAGCAGTGTGCAGGGTGGGCGGACAGATACGCAGTATTTT; CDR3: CASSVQGGRTDTQYF
J: TRBJ2-7; D: -; V: TRBV2; size: -; DNA: TGTGCCAGCAGTGAAGACAGGTCAATTATCGAGCAGTACTTC; CDR3: CASSEDRSIIEQYF
J: TRBJ2-3; D: TRBD2; V: TRBV28; size: -; DNA: TGTGCCAGCAGTCCACCGGGACTAGCGGGGACAGATACGCAGTATTTT; CDR3: CASSPPGLAGTDTQYF
J: TRBJ1-4; D: -; V: TRBV7-2; size: -; DNA: TGTGCCAGCAGCTTAGACGGACGAGGGACAACTAATGAAAAACTGTTTTTT; CDR3: CASSLDGRGTTNEKLFF
J: TRBJ2-2; D: -; V: TRBV11-1; size: -; DNA: TGTGCCAGCAGCTTAGGAGGGGGGAACACCGGGGAGCTGTTTTTT; CDR3: CASSLGGGNTGELFF
J: TRBJ1-2; D: -; V: TRBV2; size: few; DNA: TGTGCCAGCAGTGTAGGACTAAACTATGGCTACACCTTC; CDR3: CASSVGLNYGYTF
J: TRBJ2-6; D: -; V: TRBV29-1; size: -; DNA: TGCAGCGTTGGTATGGAAGGGCCCGGGGCCAACGTCCTGACTTTC; CDR3: CSVGMEGPGANVLTF
J: TRBJ2-2; D: TRBD1; V: TRBV5-1; size: -; DNA: TGCGCCAGCAGCCCGGACAGGGGAATCACCGGGGAGCTGTTTTTT; CDR3: CASSPDRGITGELFF
J: TRBJ2-1; D: -; V: TRBV28; size: -; DNA: TGTGCCAGCAGCCGACAGACGAACAATGAGCAGTTCTTC; CDR3: CASSRQTNNEQFF
J: TRBJ1-1; D: -; V: TRBV2; size: few; DNA: TGTGCCAGCACTTCTGAAAGGGTGGGGACTGAAGCTTTCTTT; CDR3: CASTSERVGTEAFF
J: TRBJ2-7; D: TRBD1; V: TRBV6-1; size: -; DNA: TGTGCCAGCAGTGAAGCGGACAGGGTCCTCTTC; CDR3: CASSEADRVLF
J: TRBJ1-1; D: TRBD1; V: TRBV14; size: -; DNA: TGTGCCAGCAGTCACAGGGGCGCCAACACTGAAGCTTTCTTT; CDR3: CASSHRGANTEAFF
J: TRBJ2-1; D: -; V: TRBV28; size: -; DNA: TGTGCCAGCAGTTTCCCTATGGAGAATGAGCAGTTCTTC; CDR3: CASSFPMENEQFF
J: TRBJ1-1; D: TRBD1; V: TRBV19; size: -; DNA: TGTGCCAGCCGATGGGGACAGAGCCTGAACACTGAAGCTTTCTTT; CDR3: CASRWGQSLNTEAFF
J: TRBJ2-1; D: TRBD2; V: TRBV18; size: few; DNA: TGTGCCAGCTCACCCTCACGGGGGGAGGGCCAGAATGAGCAGTTCTTC; CDR3: CASSPSRGEGQNEQFF
J: TRBJ2-5; D: -; V: TRBV5-1; size: -; DNA: TGCGCCAGCAGGCGTGGAGTCCGGGGACAAGAGACCCAGTACTTC; CDR3: CASRRGVRGQETQYF
J: TRBJ1-2; D: -; V: TRBV30; size: once; DNA: TGTGCCTGGACCGGAGGGGATGGCTACACCTTC; CDR3: CAWTGGDGYTF